This passage covers 32 T cell receptor beta chains from one sample sequenced in a study of control samples from healthy donors and cancer patients. The data were produced by immunoSEQ multiplex PCR, yet TCRdb's version contains in-frame clones alone and is incomplete. The table shows 100,000 or so clones, with roughly 87% occurring only once. Sequencing input: blood. All receptors derive from a woman in her forties or fifties in good health.

This clone was counted a few times. J is TRBJ2-1 and V is TRBV4-1, with 9 nucleotides matching TRBD2. With 3 bases clipped from V and 5 bases from J, the junction kept 2 bases outside the gene matches. The CDR3 is 14 residues long. Germline CDR1 MGHRA, CDR2 YSYEKL. The CDR3 bases are TGCGCCAGCAGCCAGACTAGCGGAAACAATGAGCAGTTCTTC. Encoded protein: CASSQTSGNNEQFF.

The gene calls are TRBV5-1 and TRBJ1-1; D gene ambiguous. The CDR3 is made up of 13 amino acids. Trimming shortened V by 4 bases and J by 11 bases, and 18 bases separated the two germline ends. From germline, CDR1 is SGHRS and CDR2 YFSETQ. The CDR3 spells CASSNPGTRSAFF. The CDR3 coding sequence is TGCGCCAGCAGCAATCCGGGCACTCGTAGTGCTTTCTTT.

This clone was recorded once. This chain links TRBV4-1 with TRBJ2-7, with 7 bases identical to TRBD2. Germline V CDR1 and CDR2: MGHRA, YSYEKL. V trimming: 0 bases; J trimming: 3 bases; junction bases outside the gene matches: 5. The CDR3 runs 15 residues. CDR3 sequence (DNA): TGCGCCAGCAGCCAAGATACCGGGGGGTTCTACGAGCAGTACGTC. Protein product: CASSQDTGGFYEQYV.

V usage is TRBV12-3 or TRBV12-4 and J usage is TRBJ1-2, with D unresolved. V dropped 6 bases and J dropped 8 bases, with 13 bases sitting between them. This CDR3 has 12 amino acids. In DNA, the CDR3 is TGTGCCAGCAGCATCCGAATGGGGGGCTACACCTTC. This encodes CASSIRMGGYTF.

This sequence joins TRBV20-1 and TRBJ1-6; 7 bases agree with TRBD1. V was pared by 6 bases and J by 7 bases, with 6 bases of the junction left unmatched. This CDR3 region has 13 residues. The germline V gene has CDR1 DFQATT and CDR2 SNEGSKA (reference sequence). The CDR3 loop reads CSASTGVNSPLHF. CDR3 nucleotide sequence: TGCAGTGCCAGTACAGGGGTAAATTCACCCCTCCACTTT.

The chain employs TRBV18 and TRBJ1-5; 8 nucleotides match TRBD1. Germline-derived CDR1 and CDR2 are KGHSH and LQKENI. V dropped 2 bases and J dropped 5; count of bases not matched to a gene: 2. The CDR3 has 14 amino acids. The CDR3 DNA reads TGTGCCAGCTCACCAGGACAGGGCGATCAGCCCCAGCATTTT. It translates to CASSPGQGDQPQHF.

The CDR3 reads CASSLARSVATNEKLFF. The CDR3 coding sequence is TGTGCCAGCAGCTTAGCAAGGTCGGTAGCAACTAATGAAAAACTGTTTTTT. The chain has TRBV11-3 and TRBJ1-4; D is unclear. Germline CDR1 reads SGHNT; CDR2 reads YENEEA. The CDR3 covers 17 residues. The germline V and J ends were trimmed by 1 base and 0 bases, with 12 bases remaining between them.

The chain links TRBV30 to TRBJ1-6; 7 positions match TRBD1. The CDR3 extends over 16 amino acids. V was pared by 3 bases and J by 0 bases, with 5 bases of the junction left unmatched. CDR1 is GTSNPN and CDR2 is SVGIG in the germline V gene (reference sequence). The CDR3 bases are TGTGCCTGGAGGCGACAGGGCATCTCCTATAATTCACCCCTCCACTTT. Translating gives CAWRRQGISYNSPLHF. Variable domain in full (rest from reference TRBV30 and TRBJ1-6): SQTIHQWPATLVQPVGSPLSLECTVEGTSNPNLYWYRQAAGRGLQLLFYSVGIGQISSEVPQNLSASRPQDRQFILSSKKLLLSDSGFYLCAWRRQGISYNSPLHFGNGTRLTVT.

The rearrangement uses TRBV6-2 or TRBV6-3 and TRBJ1-2; possibly TRBD1 for D (6 bases). V was cut by 6 bases and J by 2 bases, with 16 bases left in between. This CDR3 is built from 15 residues. Per the germline V gene, CDR1 is MNHEY and CDR2 is SVGEGT. As DNA, the CDR3 is TGTGCCAGCAGCCGGGAGGACAGACGAAACTATGGCTACACCTTC. Translated: CASSREDRRNYGYTF.

This chain connects TRBV11-2 to TRBJ2-7; D is unresolved. The CDR3 has 16 amino acids. Germline V gene sequence: CDR1 SGHAT, CDR2 FQNNGV. Trimming took off 5 bases at V and 0 bases at J, with 17 bases between the two ends. The DNA for the CDR3 is TGTGCCAGCAGCCCCTGGGCAAGCGTGAGCTCCTACGAGCAGTACTTC. It specifies CASSPWASVSSYEQYF.

The chain carries TRBV6-5 and TRBJ1-3; no clear D gene. The CDR3 is made up of 16 amino acids. From germline, CDR1 is MNHEY and CDR2 SVGAGI. Between the trimmed V and J ends, which lost 0 bases and 0 bases, there was a span of 9 bases. The CDR3 region is CASSYSRRNSGNTIYF. In DNA, the CDR3 is TGTGCCAGCAGTTACTCGCGGCGGAACTCTGGAAACACCATATATTTT.

A few counts support this clone. The rearrangement links TRBV2 to TRBJ1-5; D not resolved. Germline V gives CDR1 SNHLY, CDR2 FYNNEI. This CDR3 has 14 residues. Trimming stripped 7 bases from V and 0 bases from J, with 10 bases between. CDR3 DNA sequence: TGTGCCAGCAAAAGGACCAATAGCAATCAGCCCCAGCATTTT. Protein product: CASKRTNSNQPQHF. The variable domain in full, completed from reference TRBV2 and TRBJ1-5, reads EPEVTQTPSHQVTQMGQEVILRCVPISNHLYFYWYRQILGQKVEFLVSFYNNEISEKSEIFDDQFSVERPDGSNFTLKIRSTKLEDSAMYFCASKRTNSNQPQHFGDGTRLSIL.

In nucleotides, the CDR3 is TGTGCCAGCAGCCGTAGCGGGAGCACAGATACGCAGTATTTT. This gives the protein CASSRSGSTDTQYF. The chain carries TRBV7-2 and TRBJ2-3, with 7 bases aligning to TRBD2. Trimming took 5 bases from V and 0 from J; bases not matched to a gene: 2. Germline values: CDR1 SGHTA, CDR2 FQGNSA. CDR3 size: 14 residues.

The rearrangement uses TRBV3-1 (or the pseudogene TRBV3-2) and TRBJ2-3; D call uncertain. The V end was cut by 4 bases, the J end by 1 base, with 15 bases between. There are 16 residues in the CDR3. CDR1 and CDR2 from the germline V gene are LGHDT and YNNKEL (reference sequence). CDR3: CASSPDLVVGTDTQYF. The CDR3 region has the DNA TGTGCCAGCAGCCCCGACCTAGTCGTCGGCACAGATACGCAGTATTTT.

V is TRBV18 and J is TRBJ1-1, with TRBD1 identical over 8 bases. Germline lookup yields CDR1 KGHSH and CDR2 LQKENI. The CDR3 totals 14 residues. J was trimmed by 4 bases and V by 4 bases; bases with no gene match: 5. CDR3: CASSLDRVVTEAFF. Here the CDR3 DNA reads TGTGCCAGCTCACTGGACAGGGTGGTCACTGAAGCTTTCTTT.

V gene TRBV19 combines with J gene TRBJ2-1; D could derive from TRBD1 or TRBD2 (6 bases each). From germline, CDR1 is LNHDA and CDR2 SQIVND (reference sequence). The CDR3 loop spans 17 amino acids. V gave up 1 base and J gave up 4 bases, with 17 bases separating them. The CDR3 DNA sequence: TGTGCCAGTAGTATAGTACAGGGAGGATTAGGGTACAATGAGCAGTTCTTC. The encoded protein is CASSIVQGGLGYNEQFF.

The chain recombines TRBV4-2 with TRBJ2-2; D perhaps matches TRBD1 (6 bases). CDR3 size: 14 residues. Germline values: CDR1 LGHNA, CDR2 YNFKEQ. Trimming shortened V by 4 bases and J by 4 bases, and 10 bases separated the two germline ends. CDR3 coding DNA: TGTGCCAGCAGCCCCAAAGGGGGCACCGGGGAGCTGTTTTTT. Its translation: CASSPKGGTGELFF.

The chain recombines TRBV7-2 with TRBJ2-7, with 12 bases matching TRBD2. J was trimmed by 9 bases and V by 1 base; bases with no gene match: 7. This CDR3 has 15 amino acids. Germline V gene lookup returns CDR1 SGHTA and CDR2 FQGNSA. The chain's CDR3 is CASSLEASGGALQYF. DNA of the CDR3: TGTGCCAGCAGCTTAGAGGCTAGCGGGGGGGCTCTGCAGTACTTC. Filled out from reference TRBV7-2 and TRBJ2-7, the complete variable domain reads GAGVSQSPSNKVTEKGKDVELRCDPISGHTALYWYRQSLGQGLEFLIYFQGNSAPDKSGLPSDRFSAERTGGSVSTLTIQRTQQEDSAVYLCASSLEASGGALQYFGPGTRLTVT.

The chain couples TRBV27 to TRBJ2-7, with TRBD1 identical over 10 bases. This CDR3 has 16 amino acids. In germline, CDR1 is MNHEY, CDR2 SMNVEV (reference sequence). Trimming cost V 6 bases and J 5 bases; bases outside gene matches: 13. The CDR3 DNA follows: TGTGCCAGCAGGGGGGCTTGGGGGACAGGGGTTAACGAGCAGTACTTC. This translates into CASRGAWGTGVNEQYF.

This chain connects TRBV7-6 to TRBJ2-2; TRBD1 agrees at 8 bases. The CDR3 sequence is 16 residues long. With V trimmed by 8 bases and J by 4 bases, 12 bases remained unmatched. The germline gives CDR1 SGHVS, CDR2 FNYEAQ. CDR3: CASFPGSGGGTGELFF. CDR3 coding DNA: TGTGCCAGCTTCCCCGGTTCAGGGGGCGGCACCGGGGAGCTGTTTTTT.

This chain joins TRBV28 and TRBJ1-5; D is perhaps TRBD1 (6 bases). CDR3 size: 13 residues. The V gene's germline CDR1 is MDHEN and CDR2 SYDVKM. V gave up 7 bases and J gave up 5 bases, with 12 bases separating them. Here the CDR3 DNA reads TGTGCCAGCATAGGGACATACCATCAGCCCCAGCATTTT. Translating gives CASIGTYHQPQHF.

This sequence joins TRBV15 and TRBJ2-3, with D tentatively TRBD1 (6 bases). V lost 8 bases and J lost 2, with 11 bases in between. Germline CDR1 reads LNHNV; CDR2 reads YYDKDF (reference sequence). The CDR3 is 13 amino acids. For the CDR3, the DNA is TGTGCCACCCAGGGGCAGACCACAGATACGCAGTATTTT. Translation: CATQGQTTDTQYF.

The chain employs TRBV11-2 and TRBJ2-5; a weak D match, TRBD2 (6 bases). This CDR3 is 15 amino acids long. Germline V gene lookup returns CDR1 SGHAT and CDR2 FQNNGV. The V end was cut by 1 base, the J end by 1 base, with 10 bases between. CDR3 residues: CASSLGDSTQETQYF. The CDR3 region has the DNA TGTGCCAGCAGCTTAGGGGACTCCACCCAAGAGACCCAGTACTTC.

This clone was found a few times. This chain links TRBV19 with TRBJ1-5; D is undetermined. The CDR3 has 16 residues. The V end was cut by 4 bases, the J end by 3 bases, with 16 bases between. Germline CDR1 reads LNHDA; CDR2 reads SQIVND (reference sequence). CDR3 sequence: CASSTTGRPNNQPQHF. CDR3 coding DNA: TGTGCCAGTAGTACGACTGGCAGGCCTAACAATCAGCCCCAGCATTTT.

This chain connects TRBV4-1 to TRBJ1-2; no clear D. The V gene's germline CDR1 is MGHRA and CDR2 YSYEKL. This CDR3 comprises 19 residues. Trimming pared 0 bases from V and 7 bases from J, leaving 27 bases between. CDR3 loop: CASSQEWSRTGSRGGGYTF. The CDR3 DNA sequence: TGCGCCAGCAGCCAAGAATGGTCGCGTACGGGGAGTAGAGGTGGTGGCTACACCTTC.

V gene TRBV5-1 combines with J gene TRBJ2-3; 11 bases are shared with TRBD2. CDR1 is SGHRS, CDR2 YFSETQ, per germline. This CDR3 spans 17 amino acids. V shed 2 bases, J shed 5 bases, and the junction held 10 bases outside the gene matches. In DNA, the CDR3 is TGCGCCAGCAGCTTCTCGGACGGACTAGCGGGCGGAGATACGCAGTATTTT. Protein product: CASSFSDGLAGGDTQYF.

The chain carries TRBV29-1 and TRBJ2-2; perhaps TRBD2 as D (6 bases). V lost 2 bases to trimming and J lost 7 bases, with 17 bases between them. Germline V gene sequence: CDR1 SQVTM, CDR2 ANQGSEA. The CDR3 totals 15 residues. In DNA form, the CDR3 reads TGCAGCGTTGAATCGGGACTCCGGTCGGGCGGGGAGCTGTTTTTT. This translates into CSVESGLRSGGELFF.

V gene TRBV4-3 combines with J gene TRBJ1-1; D may be TRBD1 (5 bases). The germline V gene encodes CDR1 LGHNA and CDR2 YSLEER. Trimming took 1 base from V and 0 from J, leaving 9 bases between them. The CDR3 is made up of 15 amino acids. CDR3 DNA: TGCGCCAGCAGCCAAGGAACAGGCATGAACACTGAAGCTTTCTTT. The encoded protein is CASSQGTGMNTEAFF.

The V gene is TRBV5-6, the J gene TRBJ2-7; D uncertain. The CDR3 contains 11 residues. Trimming stripped 4 bases from V and 7 bases from J, with 9 bases between. Looked up from germline, CDR1 is SGHDT and CDR2 is YYEEEE. The chain's CDR3 is CASSLNWEQYF. CDR3 DNA: TGTGCCAGCAGCCTGAATTGGGAGCAGTACTTC.

The rearrangement joins TRBV7-6 to TRBJ2-5; tentative D call: TRBD2 (6 bases). This CDR3 contains 16 residues. V was pared by 1 base and J by 0 bases, with 12 bases between. The germline gives CDR1 SGHVS, CDR2 FNYEAQ. This chain's CDR3 is CASSLGAGRHQETQYF. CDR3 DNA sequence: TGTGCCAGCAGCTTAGGAGCCGGGAGACACCAAGAGACCCAGTACTTC.

The genes are TRBV2 and TRBJ2-1; the D gene is possibly TRBD2 (6 bases). The CDR3 runs 15 residues. The V gene's germline CDR1 is SNHLY and CDR2 FYNNEI. The V and J ends lost 10 bases and 0 bases respectively, with 16 bases between them. CDR3: CATPSTSISYNEQFF. In DNA, the CDR3 is TGTGCCACCCCCTCGACTAGTATCTCCTACAATGAGCAGTTCTTC.

V and J are TRBV27 and TRBJ2-1; a possible D gene is TRBD1 (5 bases). CDR3 length equals 13 residues. Germline CDR1 MNHEY, CDR2 SMNVEV (reference sequence). Trimming cost V 6 bases and J 6 bases, with 12 bases left between them. In nucleotides, the CDR3 is TGTGCCAGCAGAGGTCAGGGATTCAATGAGCAGTTCTTC. This sequence encodes CASRGQGFNEQFF.